The entry that follows covers one T cell receptor beta chain sequence. Which antigen it targets is not known. The sample holds no much larger clone one base away, and base qualities are not on file. This record comes from a study of breast tumors, draining lymph nodes, adjacent tissues (TCRdb year 2016). Regarding the complete study: In breast cancer patients, the study compared the TCR beta repertoires of tumor, adjacent nontumor tissue and axillary lymph nodes. In human breast cancer, the study set out to assess how tumor, surrounding tissue and draining lymph node repertoires relate to one another and whether T cells might be exchanged between them.

TCRdb names Illumina HiSeq 2000 as the instrument used. Multiplex PCR amplification was used to build the TCR beta chain libraries. The amplified TCR beta chain products were analyzed by high-throughput sequencing. The public sequencing data were trimmed at Q25 with fastp and processed into clonotypes with MiXCR by TCRdb, which kept only in-frame beta chains. Duplicate CDR3 protein sequences are folded into a single record with the most common DNA and genes. This sample comprises 20,000 to 25,000 distinct CDR3 sequences, 55% to 80% of them detected only once. The ten largest clonotypes hold over 15% of the sample. V was cut back by 4 bases and J by 1 base, leaving a gap of 10 bases between them. Measured from the cysteine to the phenylalanine, the CDR3 is 14 residues long. Solely the CDR3 DNA is kept, with 42 bases framed from the first base. The germline V gene encodes CDR1 LNHDA and CDR2 SQIVND (reference sequence).

The adjacent samples were made up of nontumor breast tissue that surrounded the tumor. Broader findings and caveats from the paper: The similarity between tumor and nontumor tissue repertoires was significantly greater in luminal-like breast cancer than in basal-like breast cancer. The conclusion that tumor T cells originate in lymph nodes was presented as consistent with a hypothesis rather than as directly demonstrated. Tumor T-cell repertoires showed less diversity than lymph node repertoires and more diversity than nontumor tissue repertoires, and tumor T-cell repertoires showed preferential V and J gene usage. The data were judged consistent with most tumor T cells deriving from the lymph node and then expanding within tumor tissue.

The source of this sequence is a female donor with breast cancer. Some clones in this sample may be carry-over from other donors' samples. Recombination joined TRBV19 with TRBJ1-2; a confident D gene designation cannot be given. The sequenced sample consisted of tumor-adjacent breast tissue. The CDR3 amino acid sequence is: CASSTASNNYGYTF. The nucleotide sequence reads as follows: TGTGCCAGTAGTACCGCCTCCAATAACTATGGCTACACCTTC.